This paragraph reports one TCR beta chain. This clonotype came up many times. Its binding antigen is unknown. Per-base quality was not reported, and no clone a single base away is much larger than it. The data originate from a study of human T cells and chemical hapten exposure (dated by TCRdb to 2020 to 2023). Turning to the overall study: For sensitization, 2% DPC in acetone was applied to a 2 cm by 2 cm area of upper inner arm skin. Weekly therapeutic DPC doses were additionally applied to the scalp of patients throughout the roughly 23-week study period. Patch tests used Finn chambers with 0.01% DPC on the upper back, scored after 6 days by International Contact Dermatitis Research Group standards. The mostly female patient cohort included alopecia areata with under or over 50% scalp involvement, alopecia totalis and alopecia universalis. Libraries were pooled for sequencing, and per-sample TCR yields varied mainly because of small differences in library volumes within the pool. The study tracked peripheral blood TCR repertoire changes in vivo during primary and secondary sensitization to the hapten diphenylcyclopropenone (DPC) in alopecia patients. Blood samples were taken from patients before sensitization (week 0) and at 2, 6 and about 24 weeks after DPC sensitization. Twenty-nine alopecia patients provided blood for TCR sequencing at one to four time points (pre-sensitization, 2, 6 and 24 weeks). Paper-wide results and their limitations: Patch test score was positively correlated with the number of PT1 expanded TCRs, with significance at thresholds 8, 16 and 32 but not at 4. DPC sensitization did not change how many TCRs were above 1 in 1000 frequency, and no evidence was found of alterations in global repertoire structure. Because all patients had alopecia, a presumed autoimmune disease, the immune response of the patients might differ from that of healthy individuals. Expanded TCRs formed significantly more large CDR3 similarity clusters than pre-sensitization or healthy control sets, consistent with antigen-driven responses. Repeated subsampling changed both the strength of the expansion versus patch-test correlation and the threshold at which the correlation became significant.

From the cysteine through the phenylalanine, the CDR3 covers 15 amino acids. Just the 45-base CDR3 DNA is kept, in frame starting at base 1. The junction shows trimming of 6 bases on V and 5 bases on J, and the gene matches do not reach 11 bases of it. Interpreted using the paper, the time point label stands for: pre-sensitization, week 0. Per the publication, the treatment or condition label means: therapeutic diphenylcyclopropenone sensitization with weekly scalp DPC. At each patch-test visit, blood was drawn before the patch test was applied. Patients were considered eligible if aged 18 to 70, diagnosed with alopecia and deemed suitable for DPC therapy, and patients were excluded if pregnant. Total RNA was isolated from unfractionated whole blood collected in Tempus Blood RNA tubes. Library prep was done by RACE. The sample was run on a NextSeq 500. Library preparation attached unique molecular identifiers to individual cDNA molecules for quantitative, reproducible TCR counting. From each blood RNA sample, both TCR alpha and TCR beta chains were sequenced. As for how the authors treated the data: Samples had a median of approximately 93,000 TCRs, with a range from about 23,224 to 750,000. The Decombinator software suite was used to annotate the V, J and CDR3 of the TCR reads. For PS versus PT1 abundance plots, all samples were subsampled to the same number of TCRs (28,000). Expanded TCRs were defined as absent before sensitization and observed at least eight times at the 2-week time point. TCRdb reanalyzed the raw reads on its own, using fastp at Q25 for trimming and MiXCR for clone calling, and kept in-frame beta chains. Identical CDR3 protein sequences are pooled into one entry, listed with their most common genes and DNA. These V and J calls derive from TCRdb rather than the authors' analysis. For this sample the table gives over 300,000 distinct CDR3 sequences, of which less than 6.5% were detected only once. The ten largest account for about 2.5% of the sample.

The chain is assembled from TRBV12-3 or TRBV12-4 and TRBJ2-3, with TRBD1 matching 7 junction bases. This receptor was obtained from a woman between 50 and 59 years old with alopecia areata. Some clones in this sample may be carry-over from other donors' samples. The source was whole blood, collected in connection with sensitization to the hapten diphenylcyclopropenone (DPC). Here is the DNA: TGTGCCAGCAGCCTAGAATTCCGGGACAGAGATACGCAGTATTTT. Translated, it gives CASSLEFRDRDTQYF.